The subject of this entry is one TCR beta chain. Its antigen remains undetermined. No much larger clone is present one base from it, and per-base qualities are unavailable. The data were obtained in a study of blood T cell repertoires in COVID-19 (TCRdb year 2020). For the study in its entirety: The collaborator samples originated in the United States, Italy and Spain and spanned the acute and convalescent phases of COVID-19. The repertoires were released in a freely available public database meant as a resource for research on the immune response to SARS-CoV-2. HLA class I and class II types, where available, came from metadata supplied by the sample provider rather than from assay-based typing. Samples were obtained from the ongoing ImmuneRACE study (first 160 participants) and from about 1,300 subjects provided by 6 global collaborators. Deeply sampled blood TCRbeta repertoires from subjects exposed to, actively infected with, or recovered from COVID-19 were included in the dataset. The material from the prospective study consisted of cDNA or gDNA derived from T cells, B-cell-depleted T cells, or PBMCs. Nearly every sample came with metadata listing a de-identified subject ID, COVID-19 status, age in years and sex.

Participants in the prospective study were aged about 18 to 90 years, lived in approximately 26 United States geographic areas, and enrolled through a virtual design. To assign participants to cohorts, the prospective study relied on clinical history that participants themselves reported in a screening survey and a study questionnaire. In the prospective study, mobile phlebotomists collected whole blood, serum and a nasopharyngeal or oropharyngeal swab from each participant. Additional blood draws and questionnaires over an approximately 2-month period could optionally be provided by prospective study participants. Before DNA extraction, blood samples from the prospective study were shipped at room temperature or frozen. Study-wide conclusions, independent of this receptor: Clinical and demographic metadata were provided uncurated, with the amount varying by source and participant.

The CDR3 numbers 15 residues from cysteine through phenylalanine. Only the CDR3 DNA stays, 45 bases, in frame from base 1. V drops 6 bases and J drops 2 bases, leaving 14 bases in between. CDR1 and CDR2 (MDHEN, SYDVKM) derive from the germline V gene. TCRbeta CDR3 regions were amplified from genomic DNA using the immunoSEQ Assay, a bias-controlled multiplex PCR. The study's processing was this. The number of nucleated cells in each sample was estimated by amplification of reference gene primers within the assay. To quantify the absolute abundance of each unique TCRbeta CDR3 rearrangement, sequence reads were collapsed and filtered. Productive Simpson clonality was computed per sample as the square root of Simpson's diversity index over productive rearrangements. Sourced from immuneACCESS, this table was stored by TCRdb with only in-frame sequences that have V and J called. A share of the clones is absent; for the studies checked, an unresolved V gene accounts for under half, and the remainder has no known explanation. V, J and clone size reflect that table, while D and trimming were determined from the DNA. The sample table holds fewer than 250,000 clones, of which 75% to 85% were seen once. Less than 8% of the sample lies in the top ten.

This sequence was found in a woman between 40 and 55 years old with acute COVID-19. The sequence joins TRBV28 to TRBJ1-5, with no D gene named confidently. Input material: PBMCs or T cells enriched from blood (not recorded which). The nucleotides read TGTGCCAGCAGGCTCGGGGTTGGGGGCAATCAGCCCCAGCATTTT. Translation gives CASRLGVGGNQPQHF.